These T cell receptor beta chains were read from a single sample in a study of blood T cell repertoires in COVID-19. Generated by immunoSEQ multiplex PCR, the TCRdb table keeps only in-frame clones and is missing some. The repertoire holds 65,000 to 80,000 clones, with around 80% as singletons. Input material: peripheral blood. The receptors were sampled from a human donor in a cohort sampled during active COVID-19. Each CDR3 is given with its conserved first and last residue. Where a row states a size, it is once, few, many or the class of an expanded clone; other rows omit it.

NA	TRBV29-1	TRBJ2-3	CSVEVSTDTQYF
NA	TRBV28	TRBJ2-7	CASSSPGYEQYF
NA	TRBV7-2	TRBJ1-2	CASSLETFGGYTF
NA	TRBV18	TRBJ2-5	CASSPGEETQYF
NA	TRBV2	TRBJ1-5	CASRAGTGGQPQHF
NA	TRBV7-6	TRBJ1-6	CASSPRSGTANSPLHF
NA	TRBV15	TRBJ2-3	CATSTGGTSPSTDTQYF
NA	TRBV28	TRBJ2-5	CASSPLPGEGQETQYF
NA	TRBV7-2	TRBJ2-1	CASSSSGGAVEQFF
NA	TRBV18	TRBJ1-5	CASSPGITEGVQHF
few	TRBV18	TRBJ2-5	CASSRQGGETQYF
NA	TRBV10-2	TRBJ2-3	CASSTAGGVYTQYF
NA	TRBV21-1	TRBJ2-3	CASPAPGSYTDTQYF
NA	TRBV12-3/TRBV12-4	TRBJ2-3	CASSGTADTQYF
NA	TRBV28	TRBJ2-1	CASRGTSGNNEQFF
NA	TRBV7-9	TRBJ1-1	CASPPPSSTEAFF
NA	TRBV14	TRBJ2-5	CASSLAPGETQYF
NA	TRBV7-2	TRBJ2-7	CASSFGPARGRSSYEQYF
NA	TRBV27	TRBJ1-1	CASSRTGGFFNTEAFF
NA	TRBV19	TRBJ1-6	CASNNWGQYNSPLHF
NA	TRBV7-9	TRBJ2-6	CASSTSSGANVLTF
NA	TRBV19	TRBJ2-3	CASSRASGGLTDTQYF
NA	TRBV4-1	TRBJ1-3	CASSQEQTGNTIYF
NA	TRBV6-5	TRBJ1-4	CASSYGAVPNEKLFF
NA	TRBV6-5	TRBJ1-1	CAPPGVWTEAFF
NA	TRBV7-2	TRBJ2-7	CASSPIRQASYEQYF
NA	TRBV18	TRBJ1-5	CASSPSGGINQPQHF
NA	TRBV15	TRBJ2-5	CATSSGLAEETQYF
NA	TRBV27	TRBJ1-2	CASSPGPGRPNYGYTF
NA	TRBV7-2	TRBJ1-1	CASSIQGNTEAFF
NA	TRBV5-4	TRBJ2-2	CASSLGWEGTGELFF
NA	TRBV10-3	TRBJ2-5	CAISGATGSQETQYF
NA	TRBV7-9	TRBJ2-7	CASSSNTNYEQYF
NA	TRBV5-6	TRBJ1-2	CASSFPDRYYGYTF
NA	TRBV9	TRBJ2-2	CAPTRGRGASTGELFF
NA	TRBV6-4	TRBJ1-6	CARGGVRNSPLHF
NA	TRBV12-5	TRBJ1-5	CASGRGGAGQPQHF
NA	TRBV24-1	TRBJ1-5	CATSDARTLGANQPQHF
few	TRBV6-5	TRBJ1-5	CASSSNRVQGNQPQHF
NA	TRBV18	TRBJ2-5	CASSPAGLAETQYF
NA	TRBV29-1	TRBJ2-5	CSAIQQGETQYF
NA	TRBV5-4	TRBJ2-2	CASSPWDSNTGELFF
NA	TRBV28	TRBJ2-7	CASRRGQILYEQYF
once	TRBV19	TRBJ1-1	CASSIARAGTEAFF
NA	TRBV3-1/TRBV3-2	TRBJ1-1	CASSQGGDATEAFF
NA	TRBV4-1	TRBJ2-1	CASSQETGTGVHNEQFF
NA	TRBV2	TRBJ1-2	CASRRQNYGYTF
once	TRBV21-1	TRBJ2-3	CASSKVGTDTQYF
few	TRBV28	TRBJ1-5	CASSLTGATQPQHF
NA	TRBV5-1	TRBJ2-3	CASSPAGDTDTQYF
NA	TRBV5-1	TRBJ1-4	CASSLVWGRNEKLFF
NA	TRBV28	TRBJ2-5	CASSSGQQETQYF
NA	TRBV7-3	TRBJ1-2	CASSLTGGYGYTF
NA	TRBV29-1	TRBJ2-7	CSVLTGGASGIHEQYF
NA	TRBV28	TRBJ1-5	CASRDGGGPVLPQHF